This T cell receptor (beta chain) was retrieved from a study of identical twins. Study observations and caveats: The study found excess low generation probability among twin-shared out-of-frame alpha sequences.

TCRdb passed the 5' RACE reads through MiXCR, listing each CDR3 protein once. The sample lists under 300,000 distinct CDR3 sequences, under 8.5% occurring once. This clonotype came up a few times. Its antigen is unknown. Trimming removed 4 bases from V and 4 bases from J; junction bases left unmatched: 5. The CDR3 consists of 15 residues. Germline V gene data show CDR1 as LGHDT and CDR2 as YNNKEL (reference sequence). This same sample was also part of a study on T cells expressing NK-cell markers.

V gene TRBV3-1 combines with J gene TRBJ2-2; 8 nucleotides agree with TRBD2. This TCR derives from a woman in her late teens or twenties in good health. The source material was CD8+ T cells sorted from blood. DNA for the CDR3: TGTGCCAGCAGCCTTAGCGGGGTCCGCACCGGGGAGCTGTTTTTT. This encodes CASSLSGVRTGELFF.